The 9 T cell receptor beta chains given below trace back to one sample, sequenced in a study of blood T cell repertoires in COVID-19. Method: immunoSEQ multiplex PCR; TCRdb's copy keeps in-frame clones and lacks some. The sample consists of about 95,000 clones, under 90% of them appearing once. The source material was peripheral blood. These receptors came from a human donor in a cohort sampled during active COVID-19.

This clone was counted between two and nine times. The chain carries TRBV7-2 and TRBJ2-1; no firm D call. From germline, CDR1 is SGHTA and CDR2 FQGNSA. The CDR3 spans 12 residues. The V gene lost 3 bases and the J gene lost 7 bases, with 7 bases spanning the gap. This CDR3 is CASSFSRNEQFF. CDR3 coding DNA: TGTGCCAGCAGCTTTAGCCGGAATGAGCAGTTCTTC.

The chain couples TRBV11-2 to TRBJ1-2; D remains unclear. CDR3 length: 11 residues. Trimming took off 8 bases at V and 5 bases at J, with 9 bases between the two ends. Germline V lookup: CDR1 SGHAT, CDR2 FQNNGV. In DNA, the CDR3 is TGTGCCAGCTCCGACTTGTATGGCTACACCTTC. Its protein is CASSDLYGYTF.

This chain joins TRBV7-6 and TRBJ2-3; 9 nucleotides agree with TRBD1. Germline loops: CDR1 SGHVS, CDR2 FNYEAQ. The length of the CDR3 is 16 residues. With V trimmed by 4 bases and J by 0 bases, 5 bases remained unmatched. CDR3 in amino acids: CASSSGTGLSTDTQYF. For the CDR3, the DNA is TGTGCCAGCAGCTCCGGGACAGGGTTGAGCACAGATACGCAGTATTTT.

The genes are TRBV29-1 and TRBJ2-1; 7 nucleotides align to TRBD2. V trimming: 3 bases; J trimming: 9 bases; junction bases outside the gene matches: 17. The CDR3 sequence is 16 residues long. Germline CDR1 reads SQVTM; CDR2 reads ANQGSEA. CDR3 DNA: TGCAGCGTTGACCAGGGACTACTCAACTTTCGGGGTGAGCAGTTCTTC. As protein: CSVDQGLLNFRGEQFF.

The CDR3 coding sequence is TGTGCCAGCAGTTCACCTGCGGGAAACACTGAAGCTTTCTTT. This encodes CASSSPAGNTEAFF. The J gene is TRBJ1-1, the V gene TRBV28; no firm D call. The CDR3 covers 14 residues. Per germline, CDR1 MDHEN and CDR2 SYDVKM. V was shortened by 4 bases and J by 2 bases, with 11 bases between the two germline ends.

The chain recombines TRBV6-5 with TRBJ1-5; 8 nucleotides line up with TRBD1. The J segment lost 1 base and the V segment lost 10 bases, leaving 9 bases of the junction unmatched. Germline V CDR1 and CDR2: MNHEY, SVGAGI. The CDR3 length is 15 residues. CDR3 loop: CATCQDRGSNQPQHF. The CDR3 DNA reads as TGTGCCACCTGCCAAGACAGGGGCAGCAATCAGCCCCAGCATTTT.

This clone was recorded a few times. The rearrangement uses TRBV5-1 and TRBJ2-3; 10 bases line up with TRBD1. The CDR3 runs to 17 residues. CDR1 is SGHRS and CDR2 is YFSETQ in the germline V gene. V dropped 4 bases and J dropped 0; count of bases not matched to a gene: 8. CDR3 sequence reads: CASSLRDRGRSTDTQYF. The DNA for the CDR3 is TGCGCCAGCAGCCTAAGAGACAGGGGGCGAAGCACAGATACGCAGTATTTT.

The genes are TRBV28 and TRBJ2-6; D may be TRBD1 (6 bases). The ends were cut back, 5 bases at V and 0 bases at J, with 14 bases in the middle. From germline, CDR1 is MDHEN and CDR2 SYDVKM. The CDR3 spans 17 residues. Here the CDR3 DNA reads TGTGCCAGCAGTAAACCCGGACAGCCCTCTGGGGCCAACGTCCTGACTTTC. Amino acid sequence: CASSKPGQPSGANVLTF.

V and J are TRBV12-3 or TRBV12-4 and TRBJ2-7; tentative D call: TRBD1 (6 bases). The V end was cut by 6 bases, the J end by 4 bases, with 13 bases between. This CDR3 is 13 amino acids long. The CDR3 is CASSTTGIYEQYF. CDR3 in DNA: TGTGCCAGCAGCACAACAGGGATTTACGAGCAGTACTTC.